The 30 T cell receptor beta chains presented below share a single source sample, sequenced in a study of control samples from healthy donors and cancer patients. This table comes from immunoSEQ multiplex PCR, and its TCRdb copy is limited to in-frame clones, with some not included. The sample shows 120,000 or so clones, roughly 84% of them seen only once. Sequenced: blood. Receptors were obtained from a man aged 35 to 55 in good health.

The chain has TRBV24-1 and TRBJ2-1; D remains ambiguous. The ends were cut back, 6 bases at V and 4 bases at J, with 6 bases in the middle. This CDR3 contains 12 residues. Germline V gives CDR1 KGHDR, CDR2 SFDVKD. The CDR3 is CATSTRYNEQFF. DNA for the CDR3: TGTGCCACCAGTACGAGGTACAATGAGCAGTTCTTC.

The V gene is TRBV12-2, the J gene TRBJ2-7; the table's D call, TRBD1, has no DNA check behind it. TRBV12-2 has pseudogene status. The CDR3 is 15 amino acids. CDR3 loop: CASRPRQRGSYEQYF. The DNA for the CDR3 is TGTGCAAGTCGCCCTCGACAGAGAGGATCCTACGAGCAGTACTTC.

V and J are TRBV6-4 and TRBJ2-2; tentative D call: TRBD1 (5 bases). Trimming took off 4 bases at V and 0 bases at J, with 15 bases between the two ends. Germline V gene sequence: CDR1 MRHNA, CDR2 SNTAGT. This CDR3 contains 17 residues. Written as DNA, the CDR3 is TGTGCCAGCAGTGGGGGCAGTGAGCAGGCGAACACCGGGGAGCTGTTTTTT. It encodes CASSGGSEQANTGELFF.

The J gene is TRBJ1-4, the V gene TRBV25-1; D possibly corresponds to TRBD1 (6 bases). Germline-derived CDR1 and CDR2 are MGHDK and SYGVNS. Trimming removed 6 bases at V and 0 bases at J, with 8 bases between. The CDR3 is 14 residues long. The CDR3 is CASRQGSTNEKLFF. The DNA of the CDR3 is TGTGCCAGCAGACAGGGCTCAACTAATGAAAAACTGTTTTTT.

CDR3 loop: CASSISGGQNEKLFF. The CDR3, as DNA: TGTGCCAGCAGCATATCAGGCGGCCAAAATGAAAAACTGTTTTTT. V is TRBV7-2 and J is TRBJ1-4; D not certain. Trimming stripped 5 bases from V and 5 bases from J, with 15 bases between. Germline V gives CDR1 SGHTA, CDR2 FQGNSA. The CDR3 runs to 15 residues.

The chain combines TRBV10-3 with TRBJ2-1; 9 bases align to TRBD1. Unmatched junction bases numbered 6, after V lost 7 bases and J lost 5 bases. The CDR3 consists of 14 residues. From germline, CDR1 is ENHRY and CDR2 SYGVKD. The CDR3 is CAIKGQGQDNEQFF. The CDR3, as DNA: TGTGCCATCAAGGGACAGGGTCAGGACAATGAGCAGTTCTTC.

The sample holds a few counts of this clone. V and J are TRBV6-5 and TRBJ2-1; no firm D call. This CDR3 contains 13 residues. V lost 7 bases and J 6 bases, leaving 13 bases between the germline ends. Germline V gene data show CDR1 as MNHEY and CDR2 as SVGAGI. CDR3 protein: CASKGPGRNEQFF. CDR3 nucleotides: TGTGCCAGCAAGGGCCCTGGGCGCAATGAGCAGTTCTTC.

V is TRBV6-5 and J is TRBJ1-1; D not certain. The CDR3 covers 12 residues. V was trimmed by 8 bases and J by 1 base, leaving 8 bases between them. Germline-derived CDR1 and CDR2 are MNHEY and SVGAGI. The CDR3 DNA reads as TGTGCCAGCCAGCGAAGGAACACTGAAGCTTTCTTT. Translation gives CASQRRNTEAFF.

The rearrangement uses TRBV4-3 and TRBJ2-1, with 10 bases fitting TRBD2. After removal of 0 bases from V and 1 base from J, the junction contained 6 bases not matched to a gene. The CDR3 has 18 residues. Per the germline V gene, CDR1 is LGHNA and CDR2 is YSLEER. The CDR3 loop is CASSQDLASGGSYNEQFF. CDR3 nucleotide sequence: TGCGCCAGCAGCCAAGATCTGGCTAGCGGGGGATCCTACAATGAGCAGTTCTTC.

The chain uses TRBV18 and TRBJ1-5, with 10 bases identical to TRBD1. The ends lost 2 bases at V and 0 bases at J; junction bases unmatched: 16. The CDR3 has 21 residues. Germline CDR1 KGHSH, CDR2 LQKENI. CDR3 residues: CASSPSDPGTGEFHSNQPQHF. CDR3 nucleotides: TGTGCCAGCTCACCATCTGATCCCGGGACAGGGGAATTCCATAGCAATCAGCCCCAGCATTTT. Full variable domain (missing parts from reference TRBV18 and TRBJ1-5): NAGVMQNPRHLVRRRGQEARLRCSPMKGHSHVYWYRQLPEEGLKFMVYLQKENIIDESGMPKERFSAEFPKEGPSILRIQQVVRGDSAAYFCASSPSDPGTGEFHSNQPQHFGDGTRLSIL.

The chain uses TRBV5-6 and TRBJ1-5, with D hard to call. The CDR3 extends over 14 amino acids. The germline V gene has CDR1 SGHDT and CDR2 YYEEEE. Deletions cut 5 bases from V and 0 bases from J, with 9 bases between. CDR3 loop: CASSLFNSNQPQHF. The CDR3, as DNA: TGTGCCAGCAGTCTATTCAATAGCAATCAGCCCCAGCATTTT.

The table lists this clone with a count of one. V and J are TRBV7-2 and TRBJ2-5; D call uncertain. Trimming took 1 base from V and 5 from J, leaving 8 bases between them. Per germline, CDR1 SGHTA and CDR2 FQGNSA. This CDR3 is built from 13 residues. The CDR3: CASSLGQSETQYF. In DNA, the CDR3 is TGTGCCAGCAGCTTAGGGCAGTCTGAGACCCAGTACTTC.

For this clone: Other DNA sequences in this sample translate to the same CDR3. The rearrangement links TRBV4-1 to TRBJ1-3; weak D call: TRBD1 (5 bases). Germline-derived CDR1 and CDR2 are MGHRA and YSYEKL. Trimming stripped 3 bases from V and 0 bases from J, with 9 bases between. The CDR3 loop spans 15 amino acids. CDR3 region: CASSQGGGSGNTIYF. The CDR3 nucleotides are TGCGCCAGCAGCCAGGGTGGGGGCTCTGGAAACACCATATATTTT.

The V and J genes are TRBV27 and TRBJ1-6; TRBD1 might be the D (5 bases). This CDR3 comprises 15 residues. CDR1 and CDR2 from the germline V gene are MNHEY and SMNVEV (reference sequence). V lost 2 bases and J lost 4, with 9 bases in between. The CDR3, as DNA: TGTGCCAGCAGTTTACAGGGACTTTATAATTCACCCCTCCACTTT. Protein sequence: CASSLQGLYNSPLHF.

This clone came up once. The chain recombines TRBV5-1 with TRBJ1-3; D is ambiguous. Germline V gives CDR1 SGHRS, CDR2 YFSETQ. V was trimmed by 4 bases and J by 1 base, leaving 21 bases between them. The CDR3 contains 18 residues. CDR3 in amino acids: CASSPEVALRSSGNTIYF. CDR3 DNA: TGCGCCAGCAGCCCGGAAGTCGCGCTCAGGTCATCTGGAAACACCATATATTTT.

The V call is TRBV10-2, the J call TRBJ2-7; TRBD2 is a possible D gene (6 bases). Trimming stripped 7 bases from V and 2 bases from J, with 15 bases between. The CDR3 spans 14 residues. CDR1 WSHSY and CDR2 SAAADI come from the germline V gene. Here the CDR3 reads CASTPGGGAYEQYF. The CDR3 DNA follows: TGCGCCAGCACCCCCGGGGGAGGCGCCTACGAGCAGTACTTC.

For the CDR3, the DNA is TGTGCCAGCAGCTTAGTCGGGGCAGAGACCCAGTACTTC. Its translation is CASSLVGAETQYF. The V and J genes are TRBV7-9 and TRBJ2-5, with D perhaps assigned TRBD1 or TRBD2 (5 bases each). Germline V gene sequence: CDR1 SEHNR, CDR2 FQNEAQ (reference sequence). The CDR3 length is 13 residues. V was shortened by 1 base and J by 4 bases, with 7 bases between the two germline ends.

The chain uses TRBV24-1 and TRBJ2-2; perhaps TRBD1 as D (5 bases). V was pared by 2 bases and J by 5 bases, with 8 bases between. The CDR3 extends over 14 amino acids. CDR1 is KGHDR, CDR2 SFDVKD, per germline. The CDR3 region has the DNA TGTGCCACCAGTGATTGGACACTAACCGGGGAGCTGTTTTTT. Its translation: CATSDWTLTGELFF.

V gene TRBV6-2 or TRBV6-3 combines with J gene TRBJ1-2; TRBD1 matches at 7 bases. The CDR3 covers 16 residues. Germline V gene lookup returns CDR1 MNHEY and CDR2 SVGEGT. With 1 base clipped from V and 6 bases from J, the junction kept 11 bases outside the gene matches. For the CDR3, the DNA is TGTGCCAGCAGTTACTTCCCAGGCAGGGGGGCTGATGGCTACACCTTC. Translating it yields CASSYFPGRGADGYTF.

The V gene is TRBV24-1, the J gene TRBJ2-5, with a possible D match to TRBD1 (6 bases). V was shortened by 4 bases and J by 4 bases, with 18 bases between the two germline ends. CDR3 length equals 16 residues. In germline, CDR1 is KGHDR, CDR2 SFDVKD. CDR3 in DNA: TGTGCCACCAGTGACCGGACAACAGGGCTGGGAGAGACCCAGTACTTC. Its translation: CATSDRTTGLGETQYF.

V and J are TRBV6-2 or TRBV6-3 and TRBJ1-5; 8 bases are a match to TRBD1. This CDR3 is built from 17 residues. The V segment lost 0 bases and the J segment 0 bases; nucleotides outside the gene matches: 4. CDR1 and CDR2 from the germline V gene are MNHEY and SVGEGT. The CDR3 region is CASSYSIQGDSNQPQHF. DNA of the CDR3: TGTGCCAGCAGTTACTCAATACAGGGGGATAGCAATCAGCCCCAGCATTTT.

This clone was detected once. The chain employs TRBV11-2 and TRBJ1-3; tentative D call: TRBD1 (6 bases). The CDR3 sequence is 19 residues long. The germline CDR1 and CDR2 sequences are SGHAT and FQNNGV. V was trimmed by 5 bases and J by 0 bases, leaving 23 bases between them. CDR3: CASSPHGQTRRASGNTIYF. In DNA form, the CDR3 reads TGTGCCAGCAGCCCGCATGGACAGACGAGGAGGGCCTCTGGAAACACCATATATTTT.

V and J are TRBV19 and TRBJ1-6; D remains unclear. The CDR3 is 15 amino acids. V lost 5 bases and J lost 7, with 15 bases in between. Germline V gives CDR1 LNHDA, CDR2 SQIVND (reference sequence). The CDR3 spells CASSFLGSGNSPLHF. The CDR3 DNA reads TGTGCCAGTAGTTTCCTCGGGAGTGGGAATTCACCCCTCCACTTT.

This clone has only a few counts. The chain recombines TRBV2 with TRBJ2-1; D is perhaps TRBD1 (5 bases). Germline V lookup: CDR1 SNHLY, CDR2 FYNNEI. V gave up 8 bases and J gave up 5 bases, with 13 bases separating them. The CDR3 spans 13 residues. CDR3 protein: CASSPPGNNEQFF. In DNA form, the CDR3 reads TGTGCCAGCTCCCCGCCAGGGAACAATGAGCAGTTCTTC.

The V call is TRBV19, the J call TRBJ1-2; 10 bases match TRBD1. CDR3 size: 14 residues. J gave up 11 bases and V 5 bases, and 11 bases lay outside the gene matches. The V gene's germline CDR1 is LNHDA and CDR2 SQIVND (reference sequence). CDR3 sequence (DNA): TGTGCCAGTAGTCCGGGACAGGGGCTTCCTTTATACACCTTC. Residues: CASSPGQGLPLYTF.

This chain connects TRBV4-3 to TRBJ1-6; a possible D gene is TRBD1 (5 bases). The CDR3 totals 21 residues. The germline V gene has CDR1 LGHNA and CDR2 YSLEER. Trimming removed 0 bases at V and 0 bases at J, with 21 bases between. The CDR3 sequence: CASSQEVRYGRQSSYNSPLHF. In DNA form, the CDR3 reads TGCGCCAGCAGCCAAGAAGTTAGGTACGGAAGACAGAGCTCCTATAATTCACCCCTCCACTTT.

The chain joins TRBV7-9 to TRBJ2-7, with TRBD2 matching over 8 bases. Germline V gene data show CDR1 as SEHNR and CDR2 as FQNEAQ (reference sequence). Trimming cost V 5 bases and J 9 bases; bases outside gene matches: 12. CDR3 length: 14 residues. CDR3 loop: CASSPVRGGMLQYF. The CDR3 DNA reads TGTGCCAGCAGCCCGGTCCGGGGGGGGATGTTGCAGTACTTC.

The count of this clone is one. The rearrangement joins TRBV9 to TRBJ1-2, with 7 positions matching TRBD1. The CDR3 totals 14 residues. V lost 0 bases and J lost 8; bases outside the gene matches: 7. Per the germline V gene, CDR1 is SGDLS and CDR2 is YYNGEE. Here the CDR3 DNA reads TGTGCCAGCAGCGTAGGCCGACAGGGTAAAGGCTACACCTTC. This sequence encodes CASSVGRQGKGYTF. Full variable domain (missing parts from reference TRBV9 and TRBJ1-2): DSGVTQTPKHLITATGQRVTLRCSPRSGDLSVYWYQQSLDQGLQFLIQYYNGEERAKGNILERFSAQQFPDLHSELNLSSLELGDSALYFCASSVGRQGKGYTFGSGTRLTVV.

The genes are TRBV7-3 and TRBJ2-3; 7 bases are shared with TRBD1. The CDR3 sequence is 15 residues long. Germline V CDR1 and CDR2: SGHTA, FQGTGA. Trimming removed 5 bases from V and 2 bases from J; junction bases left unmatched: 7. CDR3 in amino acids: CASSDPGQITDTQYF. CDR3 coding DNA: TGTGCCAGCAGCGACCCGGGACAGATCACAGATACGCAGTATTTT.

The rearrangement links TRBV11-3 to TRBJ2-3; the D gene is possibly TRBD2 (6 bases). The CDR3 runs 15 residues. Germline CDR1 reads SGHNT; CDR2 reads YENEEA. V was clipped by 5 bases and J by 0 bases, with 12 bases between them. The CDR3 sequence: CASSQWGDSTDTQYF. The CDR3 region has the DNA TGTGCCAGCAGCCAGTGGGGGGACAGCACAGATACGCAGTATTTT.